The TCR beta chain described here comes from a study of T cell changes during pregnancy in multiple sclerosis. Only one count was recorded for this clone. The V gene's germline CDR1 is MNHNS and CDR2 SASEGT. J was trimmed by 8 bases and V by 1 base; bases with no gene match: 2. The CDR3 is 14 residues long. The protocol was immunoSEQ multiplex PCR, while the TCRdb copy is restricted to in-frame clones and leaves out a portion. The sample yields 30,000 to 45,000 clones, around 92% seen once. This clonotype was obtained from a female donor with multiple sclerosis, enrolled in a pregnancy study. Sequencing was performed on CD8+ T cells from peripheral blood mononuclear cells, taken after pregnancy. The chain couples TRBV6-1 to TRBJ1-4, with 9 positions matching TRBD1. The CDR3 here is CASSEGTGVEKLFF. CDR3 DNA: TGTGCCAGCAGTGAAGGGACAGGGGTCGAAAAACTGTTTTTT.